Included here is one T cell receptor (beta chain) sequence, with context. Its cognate antigen is unknown. 13 Jbeta primers and 60 Vbeta primers were used for the PCR. Only in-frame clones appear in the TCRdb table, and some are missing; sequencing was by immunoSEQ multiplex PCR. This listing includes some 200,000 clones. This specimen belongs to a study of cytomegalovirus exposure and HLA in healthy donors. When sampled, the donors appeared nominally healthy, though they likely had unrecorded immune exposures. This CDR3 spans 14 amino acids. CDR1 and CDR2 (germline): LNHDA, SQIVND (reference sequence). Trimming shortened V by 4 bases and J by 6 bases, and 13 bases separated the two germline ends. Study-level results: A list of 150 or so TCR beta chains associated with cytomegalovirus was given. Sequencing probably produced one cluster of sequence variants that were highly shared.

The sequence was obtained from a woman between 18 and 29 years old in good health and CMV-seropositive. The sequenced sample consisted of PBMCs. The chain has TRBV19 and TRBJ2-1; a possible D gene is TRBD2 (5 bases). CDR3 amino acids: CASSREGLSNEQFF. The CDR3 region has the DNA TGTGCCAGTAGTAGAGAGGGCCTTAGCAATGAGCAGTTCTTC.